The 31 T cell receptor beta chains presented below share a single source sample, sequenced in a study of blood T cell repertoires in COVID-19. Some clones are missing from TCRdb's copy, which holds only in-frame ones; the method was immunoSEQ multiplex PCR. The sample shows tens of thousands of clones, roughly 90% of them seen only once. The sample taken for sequencing was peripheral blood. These receptors came from a man aged 60 to 69 with acute or convalescent COVID-19.

The V call is TRBV24-1, the J call TRBJ2-2; TRBD2 aligns across 12 bases. Per the germline V gene, CDR1 is KGHDR and CDR2 is SFDVKD. This CDR3 region has 15 residues. Unmatched junction bases numbered 2, after V lost 6 bases and J lost 4 bases. CDR3 sequence reads: CATSSSGGATGELFF. CDR3 DNA sequence: TGTGCCACCAGTTCTAGCGGGGGGGCCACCGGGGAGCTGTTTTTT.

This chain links TRBV5-8 with TRBJ2-3, with TRBD2 as a possible D gene (5 bases). Germline V gives CDR1 SGHTS, CDR2 YDEGEE. Trimming took 7 bases from V and 2 from J, leaving 14 bases between them. The CDR3 totals 14 residues. The CDR3 nucleotides are TGTGCCAGCGGTTCAGAGCGGTTCACAGATACGCAGTATTTT. This translates into CASGSERFTDTQYF.

J is TRBJ2-5 and V is TRBV7-8; D gene uncertain. CDR1 is SGHVS, CDR2 FQNEAQ, per germline. This CDR3 has 16 amino acids. V gave up 1 base and J gave up 4 bases, with 16 bases separating them. The chain's CDR3 is CASSLGPARVRETQYF. In DNA form, the CDR3 reads TGTGCCAGCAGCTTAGGCCCAGCCCGGGTCCGAGAGACCCAGTACTTC.

The CDR3 nucleotides read TGTGCCAGCAGCCCCGTAGGGAGGCCCTACGAGCAGTACTTC. Translation gives CASSPVGRPYEQYF. V gene TRBV5-6 combines with J gene TRBJ2-7, with a possible D match to TRBD2 (6 bases). Trimming cost V 4 bases and J 2 bases, with 13 bases left between them. From germline, CDR1 is SGHDT and CDR2 YYEEEE. The CDR3 consists of 14 residues.

The chain recombines TRBV20-1 with TRBJ1-1; no reliable D call. The CDR3 has 11 amino acids. The V gene's germline CDR1 is DFQATT and CDR2 SNEGSKA (reference sequence). V gave up 3 bases and J gave up 10 bases, with 12 bases separating them. The CDR3 bases are TGCAGTGCTAGTGGGCAGTCCCCAGCTTTCTTT. Translating it yields CSASGQSPAFF.

The V gene is TRBV18, the J gene TRBJ1-5; D gene ambiguous. V was trimmed by 3 bases and J by 6 bases, leaving 9 bases between them. The CDR3 spans 13 residues. Germline loops: CDR1 KGHSH, CDR2 LQKENI. The CDR3 coding sequence is TGTGCCAGCTCACCTCAAACAACTCAGCCCCAGCATTTT. Protein sequence: CASSPQTTQPQHF.

The chain has TRBV5-6 and TRBJ2-4; 7 bases are shared with TRBD2. The CDR3 contains 18 residues. V lost 4 bases and J lost 0; bases outside the gene matches: 13. CDR1 is SGHDT, CDR2 YYEEEE, per germline. CDR3 loop: CASSPVTLSGLAKNIQYF. In DNA form, the CDR3 reads TGTGCCAGCAGCCCGGTTACCCTTAGCGGGCTAGCCAAAAACATTCAGTACTTC.

The chain links TRBV10-3 to TRBJ2-2, with D perhaps TRBD1 (5 bases). V lost 0 bases to trimming and J lost 4 bases, with 12 bases between them. The CDR3 sequence is 16 residues long. The V gene's germline CDR1 is ENHRY and CDR2 SYGVKD. The CDR3 reads CAISESGRGSTGELFF. The CDR3 nucleotides are TGTGCCATCAGTGAGTCGGGAAGGGGATCCACCGGGGAGCTGTTTTTT.

The V and J genes are TRBV5-1 and TRBJ1-1; 8 bases are shared with TRBD1. The CDR3 sequence is 15 residues long. V lost 2 bases, J lost 1 base, and 4 bases stayed unmatched. CDR1 and CDR2 from the germline V gene are SGHRS and YFSETQ. CDR3 sequence: CASSFYTGGNTEAFF. DNA of the CDR3: TGCGCCAGCAGCTTTTATACAGGGGGGAACACTGAAGCTTTCTTT.

The V call is TRBV18, the J call TRBJ2-1; 9 nucleotides agree with TRBD2. V gave up 4 bases and J gave up 5 bases; unmatched junction bases: 12. Looked up from germline, CDR1 is KGHSH and CDR2 is LQKENI. The CDR3 contains 17 residues. This CDR3 reads CASSRDIGAGGNNEQFF. The CDR3 DNA follows: TGTGCCAGCTCACGAGACATAGGAGCGGGGGGAAACAATGAGCAGTTCTTC.

The gene calls are TRBV21-1 and TRBJ2-2; TRBD2, the table's D call, was not compared with the DNA. TRBV21-1 is tagged as a pseudogene. CDR3 length equals 18 residues. The CDR3 here is CASSKAEERIPPPGELFF. The CDR3 DNA is TGTGCCAGCAGCAAAGCAGAGGAGCGCATTCCACCACCCGGGGAGCTGTTTTTT.

The rearrangement joins TRBV6-2 or TRBV6-3 to TRBJ2-1, with 7 positions matching TRBD2. This CDR3 has 19 residues. V shed 2 bases and J 0 bases; nucleotides not matched to a gene: 13. Germline CDR1 reads MNHEY; CDR2 reads SVGEGT. Here the CDR3 reads CASSYGGTGGDISYNEQFF. In nucleotides, the CDR3 is TGTGCCAGCAGTTACGGTGGGACGGGGGGAGACATCTCCTACAATGAGCAGTTCTTC.

J is TRBJ2-2 and V is TRBV5-4; D is uncertain. Trimming removed 5 bases from V and 6 bases from J, with 14 bases in between. This CDR3 is 14 amino acids long. Germline CDR1 reads SGHNT; CDR2 reads YYREEE (reference sequence). CDR3 DNA sequence: TGTGCCAGCAGTCAAAAGCTGGTGCCCGGGGAGCTGTTTTTT. This sequence encodes CASSQKLVPGELFF.

The chain employs TRBV6-1 and TRBJ2-1; TRBD1 is a possible D gene (6 bases). The germline gives CDR1 MNHNS, CDR2 SASEGT. Between the trimmed V and J ends, which lost 2 bases and 9 bases, there was a span of 26 bases. The CDR3 covers 18 residues. The chain's CDR3 is CASSESSHRQDPPSEQFF. Written as DNA, the CDR3 is TGTGCCAGCAGTGAATCGTCTCACCGACAGGATCCCCCCAGTGAGCAGTTCTTC.

The rearrangement joins TRBV3-1 (or the pseudogene TRBV3-2) to TRBJ2-5, with TRBD2 identical over 8 bases. This CDR3 comprises 18 residues. Per germline, CDR1 LGHDT and CDR2 YNNKEL (reference sequence). The V segment lost 0 bases and the J segment 0 bases; nucleotides outside the gene matches: 9. CDR3 DNA sequence: TGTGCCAGCAGCCAAGATATTCGGGGGGGGGCGTACCAAGAGACCCAGTACTTC. It specifies CASSQDIRGGAYQETQYF.

The chain combines TRBV5-6 with TRBJ1-2; a possible D gene is TRBD1 (5 bases). The germline V and J ends were trimmed by 1 base and 4 bases, with 14 bases remaining between them. The CDR3 runs to 15 residues. In germline, CDR1 is SGHDT, CDR2 YYEEEE. This chain's CDR3 is CASSLPAGSGYGYTF. The DNA for the CDR3 is TGTGCCAGCAGCTTGCCCGCAGGGTCGGGCTATGGCTACACCTTC.

The gene calls are TRBV7-9 and TRBJ2-1; D is ambiguous. The CDR3 spans 12 residues. Trimming pared 2 bases from V and 7 bases from J, leaving 6 bases between. The germline gives CDR1 SEHNR, CDR2 FQNEAQ (reference sequence). In nucleotides, the CDR3 is TGTGCCAGCAGCTTAATTCGGAATGAGCAGTTCTTC. Amino acids: CASSLIRNEQFF.

The DNA for the CDR3 is TGCGCCAGCAGCTTGGACGGGACAAGCAATCAGCCCCAGCATTTT. Amino acids: CASSLDGTSNQPQHF. The J gene is TRBJ1-5, the V gene TRBV5-1, with D possibly matching TRBD1 (6 bases). Trimming left V 0 bases short and J 1 base short, with 8 bases between. The CDR3 length is 15 residues. Germline CDR1 and CDR2: SGHRS and YFSETQ. Full variable domain (missing parts from reference TRBV5-1 and TRBJ1-5): KAGVTQTPRYLIKTRGQQVTLSCSPISGHRSVSWYQQTPGQGLQFLFEYFSETQRNKGNFPGRFSGRQFSNSRSEMNVSTLELGDSALYLCASSLDGTSNQPQHFGDGTRLSIL.

The V gene is TRBV3-1 (or the pseudogene TRBV3-2), the J gene TRBJ2-1; 9 bases are shared with TRBD2. Germline V CDR1 and CDR2: LGHDT, YNNKEL (reference sequence). CDR3 length: 20 residues. The V and J ends lost 1 base and 0 bases, in that order; junction bases with no gene match: 13. The CDR3 loop reads CASSQVMASGAVSSYNEQFF. Here the CDR3 DNA reads TGTGCCAGCAGCCAAGTAATGGCTAGCGGGGCGGTCAGCTCCTACAATGAGCAGTTCTTC.

The V call is TRBV10-3, the J call TRBJ1-1; D is ambiguous. Germline assignment: CDR1 ENHRY and CDR2 SYGVKD. The CDR3 has 13 residues. V was trimmed by 2 bases and J by 7 bases, leaving 11 bases between them. The CDR3 loop reads CAISEGEWDEAFF. As DNA, the CDR3 is TGTGCCATCAGTGAGGGGGAGTGGGATGAAGCTTTCTTT.

This chain connects TRBV11-2 to TRBJ2-7; D is undetermined. Trimming shortened V by 2 bases and J by 2 bases, and 13 bases separated the two germline ends. CDR3 length: 15 amino acids. Germline V gene sequence: CDR1 SGHAT, CDR2 FQNNGV. The CDR3 region is CASSLTTRPPYEQYF. The CDR3 DNA reads TGTGCCAGCAGCTTAACCACCAGGCCCCCCTACGAGCAGTACTTC.

The chain is built from TRBV28 and TRBJ1-1; D is perhaps TRBD1 (6 bases). The germline CDR1 and CDR2 sequences are MDHEN and SYDVKM. CDR3 length: 15 residues. Trimming pared 6 bases from V and 4 bases from J, leaving 18 bases between. The CDR3 bases are TGTGCCAGCAGCTCCTTCGACAGGCGCCCCACTGAAGCTTTCTTT. Translation gives CASSSFDRRPTEAFF.

This rearrangement joins TRBV6-6 to TRBJ1-1; D might be TRBD1 (6 bases). V lost 6 bases, J lost 2 bases, and 10 bases lay in between. This CDR3 region has 13 residues. Per the germline V gene, CDR1 is MNHNY and CDR2 is SVGAGI (reference sequence). The CDR3 loop reads CASRDRGNTEAFF. The CDR3 region has the DNA TGTGCCAGCAGGGACAGAGGAAACACTGAAGCTTTCTTT.

The chain is built from TRBV28 and TRBJ1-2; D may be TRBD1 (5 bases). The CDR3 sequence is 13 residues long. The V and J ends lost 7 bases and 2 bases respectively, with 11 bases between them. From germline, CDR1 is MDHEN and CDR2 SYDVKM. The CDR3 sequence is CASTSEGNYGYTF. In DNA form, the CDR3 reads TGTGCCAGCACCTCGGAGGGGAACTATGGCTACACCTTC.

The chain recombines TRBV11-2 with TRBJ2-2; TRBD2 might be the D (6 bases). Germline V gives CDR1 SGHAT, CDR2 FQNNGV. Trimming took 5 bases from V and 5 from J, leaving 9 bases between them. CDR3 length: 13 residues. DNA for the CDR3: TGTGCCAGCAGCCTTGGGGGGACCGGGGAGCTGTTTTTT. Protein sequence: CASSLGGTGELFF.

V gene TRBV27 combines with J gene TRBJ1-6; D not certain. Germline-derived CDR1 and CDR2 are MNHEY and SMNVEV (reference sequence). The CDR3 is 12 residues long. The CDR3 coding sequence is TGTGCTTGCGGTGGTAGAAATTCACCCCTCCACTTT. Translating gives CACGGRNSPLHF.

CDR3: CASSHEGVLNTEAFF. The CDR3 DNA reads as TGCGCCAGCAGCCATGAGGGTGTGTTGAACACTGAAGCTTTCTTT. The genes are TRBV4-1 and TRBJ1-1; no definite D call. The germline gives CDR1 MGHRA, CDR2 YSYEKL. The germline V and J ends were trimmed by 3 bases and 0 bases, with 11 bases remaining between them. CDR3 length: 15 residues.

This sequence joins TRBV2 and TRBJ1-5; no clear D gene. Germline V gene lookup returns CDR1 SNHLY and CDR2 FYNNEI. This CDR3 region has 14 residues. Trimming left V 3 bases short and J 6 bases short, with 12 bases between. The CDR3 DNA follows: TGTGCCAGCAGTGAGGCTCCGAGGGCTCAGCCCCAGCATTTT. This encodes CASSEAPRAQPQHF.

The J gene is TRBJ1-2, the V gene TRBV24-1, with D perhaps TRBD1 (5 bases). From germline, CDR1 is KGHDR and CDR2 SFDVKD. This CDR3 contains 15 residues. V lost 3 bases and J lost 2, with 12 bases in between. The CDR3 region has the DNA TGTGCCACCAGTGATCCCGGGGGGGGAAACTATGGCTACACCTTC. This codes for CATSDPGGGNYGYTF.

The chain carries TRBV5-8 and TRBJ2-6; possible D gene TRBD2, 6 bases. V was trimmed by 1 base and J by 0 bases, leaving 8 bases between them. CDR1 and CDR2 from the germline V gene are SGHTS and YDEGEE. The CDR3 consists of 16 residues. The CDR3 loop reads CASSLRRGSGANVLTF. The CDR3 bases are TGTGCCAGCAGCTTGCGGAGGGGCTCTGGGGCCAACGTCCTGACTTTC.

The V gene is TRBV24-1, the J gene TRBJ2-2; the D gene is possibly TRBD2 (6 bases). From germline, CDR1 is KGHDR and CDR2 SFDVKD. The CDR3 has 13 residues. The V end lost 9 bases, the J end lost 1 base, and 8 bases lay between the germline ends. The CDR3, as DNA: TGTGCCACCGGCGGGGTGAACACCGGGGAGCTGTTTTTT. It encodes CATGGVNTGELFF.